This T cell receptor beta chain is drawn from a study of T cell repertoires in cytomegalovirus infection. TCRdb reprocessed the reads with MiXCR, giving one entry per CDR3 protein. The sample carries a few hundred thousand distinct CDR3 sequences, around 15% recorded once. Trimming cost V 5 bases and J 3 bases, with 20 bases left between them. There are 15 residues in the CDR3. Per germline, CDR1 DFQATT and CDR2 SNEGSKA (reference sequence). The sequencing sample was made of CD8+ T cells from PBMCs. The sequence came from a human donor in good health (CMV status not recorded). Some clones in this sample may be carry-over from other donors' samples. The V call is TRBV20-1, the J call TRBJ2-7; possible D gene TRBD1, 6 bases. CDR3: CSAPDRVGTHYEQYF. In nucleotides, the CDR3 is TGCAGTGCTCCGGACCGAGTAGGGACACACTACGAGCAGTACTTC.